Below are 27 T cell receptor beta chains sequenced from a single sample in a study (dated by TCRdb to the mid-2010s). Library prep was done by RT-PCR. Sequenced on an Illumina MiSeq. TCRdb applied fastp at Q25 and MiXCR to the public reads, then kept only in-frame beta chains. Entries that share a CDR3 protein sequence are merged under the most common genes and DNA. The sample data list around 700,000 distinct CDR3 sequences, and over 12% of these were observed just once. In total, the top ten clones hold 3% to 4.5% of the sample. Material for sequencing was memory CD4+ T cells from blood. The receptors come from a female donor in good health, serving as a healthy control.

The chain combines TRBV18 with TRBJ2-3, with no clear D. The V end lost 3 bases, the J end lost 0 bases, and 7 bases lay between the germline ends. The V gene's germline CDR1 is KGHSH and CDR2 LQKENI. The CDR3 runs 14 residues. In DNA form, the CDR3 reads TGTGCCAGCTCACCCCGCGAAAGCACAGATACGCAGTATTTT. Its translation is CASSPRESTDTQYF.

The chain combines TRBV27 with TRBJ1-1; D might be TRBD1 (5 bases). CDR3 length: 13 amino acids. Trimming stripped 6 bases from V and 6 bases from J, with 14 bases between. Germline V gives CDR1 MNHEY, CDR2 SMNVEV (reference sequence). DNA of the CDR3: TGTGCCAGCAGAGGTTTTAGGGGAGCTGAAGCTTTCTTT. This translates into CASRGFRGAEAFF.

This clonotype was observed a few times. V gene TRBV6-2 or TRBV6-3 combines with J gene TRBJ2-5; 7 bases line up with TRBD2. Germline assignment: CDR1 MNHEY and CDR2 SVGEGT. The CDR3 runs 15 residues. Trimming cost V 2 bases and J 4 bases; bases outside gene matches: 7. DNA for the CDR3: TGTGCCAGCAGTTACCCAGGACTAGATAGAGAGACCCAGTACTTC. Amino acids: CASSYPGLDRETQYF.

The chain is built from TRBV6-2 or TRBV6-3 and TRBJ1-2; D gene uncertain. Trimming took 0 bases from V and 4 from J, leaving 9 bases between them. The germline V gene encodes CDR1 MNHEY and CDR2 SVGEGT. This CDR3 contains 14 residues. The CDR3 DNA sequence: TGTGCCAGCAGTTACTCTTTACAGACCTATGGCTACACCTTC. This gives the protein CASSYSLQTYGYTF.

This clonotype has a count of ten or more. The V call is TRBV12-3 or TRBV12-4, the J call TRBJ2-7; a weak D match, TRBD2 (6 bases). V lost 3 bases and J 2 bases, leaving 11 bases between the germline ends. The CDR3 has 14 amino acids. The CDR3 DNA reads TGTGCCAGCAGTTTGGGGGGTACGACCTACGAGCAGTACTTC. Translating gives CASSLGGTTYEQYF.

This rearrangement joins TRBV4-2 to TRBJ1-6; D might be TRBD1 (5 bases). The ends were cut back, 1 base at V and 10 bases at J, with 20 bases in the middle. The germline gives CDR1 LGHNA, CDR2 YNFKEQ. The CDR3 covers 17 residues. The CDR3 loop reads CASSQVSMAARGSPLHF. The CDR3 nucleotides are TGTGCCAGCAGCCAAGTCTCAATGGCCGCAAGGGGCTCACCCCTCCACTTT.

This clonotype was counted ten times or more. The rearrangement links TRBV5-5 to TRBJ1-2; D might be TRBD1 (6 bases). CDR3 length: 13 residues. Germline V gives CDR1 SGHKS, CDR2 YYEKEE (reference sequence). Trimming left V 1 base short and J 4 bases short, with 8 bases between. This chain's CDR3 is CASSLLGGYGYTF. CDR3 DNA: TGTGCCAGCAGCTTGTTAGGGGGCTATGGCTACACCTTC.

This clonotype was recorded a few times. The genes are TRBV5-6 and TRBJ2-1; D possibly corresponds to TRBD2 (5 bases). This CDR3 is built from 13 residues. CDR1 and CDR2 from the germline V gene are SGHDT and YYEEEE. V was clipped by 3 bases and J by 8 bases, with 12 bases between them. CDR3 nucleotides: TGTGCCAGCAGCTGGACCCTTAGCGATGAGCAGTTCTTC. This codes for CASSWTLSDEQFF.

The V and J genes are TRBV19 and TRBJ2-2; 11 bases align to TRBD2. V lost 8 bases to trimming and J lost 0 bases; unmatched junction nucleotides: 8. This CDR3 is built from 17 residues. Germline V gives CDR1 LNHDA, CDR2 SQIVND (reference sequence). Here the CDR3 DNA reads TGTGCCAGTCTCCGGACTAGCGGGCTCGCGAACACCGGGGAGCTGTTTTTT. This codes for CASLRTSGLANTGELFF.

This clonotype was detected only a few times. The chain carries TRBV27 and TRBJ1-5; D is perhaps TRBD1 (6 bases). Germline CDR1 MNHEY, CDR2 SMNVEV (reference sequence). The CDR3 has 14 residues. V shed 4 bases and J shed 2 bases, with 9 bases lying between them. The CDR3 sequence: CASSSGGRNQPQHF. The CDR3 bases are TGTGCCAGCAGTTCTGGGGGGCGCAATCAGCCCCAGCATTTT.

This clonotype was counted at least ten times. This CDR3 is CASSRGRNQPQHF. The CDR3 region has the DNA TGTGCCAGCAGCCGTGGAAGAAATCAGCCCCAGCATTTT. The chain employs TRBV27 and TRBJ1-5; D uncertain. The CDR3 is 13 amino acids. The germline V gene encodes CDR1 MNHEY and CDR2 SMNVEV (reference sequence). The V and J ends lost 6 bases and 4 bases respectively, with 10 bases between them.

The J gene is TRBJ2-7, the V gene TRBV25-1, with 8 bases that match TRBD2. Trimming at V came to 3 bases and at J to 7 bases, leaving 14 bases not matched to a gene. The CDR3 runs to 16 residues. Germline lookup yields CDR1 MGHDK and CDR2 SYGVNS. CDR3: CASSDLPGLGTPEQYF. The CDR3 region has the DNA TGTGCCAGCAGTGACTTACCGGGACTAGGAACCCCAGAGCAGTACTTC.

The chain uses TRBV7-2 and TRBJ1-1; D is ambiguous. Germline CDR1 is SGHTA and CDR2 is FQGNSA. Trimming took off 3 bases at V and 4 bases at J, with 18 bases between the two ends. The CDR3 contains 16 residues. Written as DNA, the CDR3 is TGTGCCAGCAGCTTTTCACCGGGATTCGGGAGCACTGAAGCTTTCTTT. Its translation is CASSFSPGFGSTEAFF.

The rearrangement uses TRBV5-4 and TRBJ2-7; D perhaps matches TRBD2 (5 bases). CDR1 is SGHNT and CDR2 is YYREEE in the germline V gene (reference sequence). This CDR3 has 13 amino acids. V was cut by 0 bases and J by 3 bases, with 7 bases left in between. DNA of the CDR3: TGTGCCAGCAGCTTGGACGGGATCTACGAGCAGTACTTC. Its protein is CASSLDGIYEQYF.

The rearrangement uses TRBV9 and TRBJ1-2, with TRBD1 matching over 9 bases. Per germline, CDR1 SGDLS and CDR2 YYNGEE. The junction had 3 bases not matched to a gene; V was cut back by 0 bases and J by 9 bases. The CDR3 is 13 amino acids. The CDR3 loop is CASSVEGQGSYTF. The CDR3 DNA reads as TGTGCCAGCAGCGTAGAGGGACAGGGAAGCTACACCTTC. Drawing the rest from reference TRBV9 and TRBJ1-2, the complete variable domain is DSGVTQTPKHLITATGQRVTLRCSPRSGDLSVYWYQQSLDQGLQFLIQYYNGEERAKGNILERFSAQQFPDLHSELNLSSLELGDSALYFCASSVEGQGSYTFGSGTRLTVV.

There are a few counts of this clonotype. The chain uses TRBV10-3 and TRBJ1-1, with a possible D match to TRBD1 (5 bases). CDR1 is ENHRY and CDR2 is SYGVKD in the germline V gene. With 8 bases removed from V and 8 bases from J, the gap between germline ends came to 9 bases. CDR3 length: 10 residues. The CDR3 nucleotides are TGTGCCATCGGGTCAGGGGAAGCTTTCTTT. The encoded protein is CAIGSGEAFF.

This clonotype was seen ten or more times. The chain employs TRBV5-1 and TRBJ1-2; no firm D call. The germline V gene encodes CDR1 SGHRS and CDR2 YFSETQ. V lost 0 bases to trimming and J lost 4 bases, with 10 bases between them. The CDR3 consists of 14 residues. The CDR3 nucleotides are TGCGCCAGCAGCTTGGGTGAGGAGGGCTATGGCTACACCTTC. It specifies CASSLGEEGYGYTF.

This chain links TRBV7-9 with TRBJ2-3; TRBD1 aligns across 7 bases. The CDR3 loop spans 16 amino acids. CDR1 and CDR2 from the germline V gene are SEHNR and FQNEAQ (reference sequence). V was pared by 5 bases and J by 0 bases, with 8 bases of the junction left unmatched. This CDR3 reads CASSMGQTSSTDTQYF. The CDR3 DNA reads as TGTGCCAGCAGCATGGGACAGACTTCTAGCACAGATACGCAGTATTTT.

This clonotype was detected many times. The chain has TRBV5-1 and TRBJ1-4; D ambiguous. Trimming pared 4 bases from V and 0 bases from J, leaving 13 bases between. This CDR3 has 16 amino acids. The germline V gene has CDR1 SGHRS and CDR2 YFSETQ. CDR3 sequence reads: CASSRTYSATNEKLFF. CDR3 nucleotide sequence: TGCGCCAGCAGCCGCACATACAGTGCAACTAATGAAAAACTGTTTTTT.

The J gene is TRBJ1-4, the V gene TRBV5-1; TRBD1 agrees at 7 bases. Germline V lookup: CDR1 SGHRS, CDR2 YFSETQ. V was clipped by 2 bases and J by 8 bases; unmatched bases: 9. The CDR3 runs 15 residues. The chain's CDR3 is CASSLRGHFEEKLFF. CDR3 nucleotide sequence: TGCGCCAGCAGCTTAAGGGGGCACTTTGAGGAAAAACTGTTTTTT. Complete variable domain (other parts from reference TRBV5-1 and TRBJ1-4): KAGVTQTPRYLIKTRGQQVTLSCSPISGHRSVSWYQQTPGQGLQFLFEYFSETQRNKGNFPGRFSGRQFSNSRSEMNVSTLELGDSALYLCASSLRGHFEEKLFFGSGTQLSVL.

This chain joins TRBV23-1 and TRBJ2-7, with a weak D call TRBD1 (6 bases). TRBV23-1 is known as an ORF, though its function is uncertain. Trimming removed 0 bases from V and 2 bases from J, with 14 bases in between. The CDR3 has 16 residues. The CDR3 nucleotides read TGCGCCAGCAGTCAATCGGGGCGGGCAGGGGCCTACGAGCAGTACTTC. It translates to CASSQSGRAGAYEQYF.

This clonotype was detected a few times. CDR3 region: CASSPRGAGNTGELFF. The CDR3 nucleotides read TGCGCCAGCAGCCCTCGGGGGGCAGGGAACACCGGGGAGCTGTTTTTT. J is TRBJ2-2 and V is TRBV5-1, with a possible D match to TRBD2 (7 bases). Germline assignment: CDR1 SGHRS and CDR2 YFSETQ. The CDR3 spans 16 residues. V lost 4 bases and J lost 1, with 14 bases in between.

This clonotype was detected ten times or more. This chain joins TRBV7-9 and TRBJ1-2, with 7 bases fitting TRBD1. With 0 bases clipped from V and 4 bases from J, the junction kept 8 bases outside the gene matches. Germline V gene lookup returns CDR1 SEHNR and CDR2 FQNEAQ (reference sequence). CDR3 length: 16 residues. The CDR3 DNA is TGTGCCAGCAGCTTAGCGGCAACCGGGACAGCCTATGGCTACACCTTC. Protein: CASSLAATGTAYGYTF. Filled out from reference TRBV7-9 and TRBJ1-2, the complete variable domain reads DTGVSQNPRHKITKRGQNVTFRCDPISEHNRLYWYRQTLGQGPEFLTYFQNEAQLEKSRLLSDRFSAERPKGSFSTLEIQRTEQGDSAMYLCASSLAATGTAYGYTFGSGTRLTVV.

The gene calls are TRBV12-3 or TRBV12-4 and TRBJ1-1, with 7 bases matching TRBD1. Germline trimming cut 7 bases from V and 2 bases from J; bases unmatched to any gene: 13. The CDR3 runs 16 residues. The CDR3 nucleotides read TGTGCCAGCAAACTGGGACCCAACAGGGGAAACACTGAAGCTTTCTTT. Residues: CASKLGPNRGNTEAFF.

The chain uses TRBV18 and TRBJ1-3; D gene ambiguous. Germline V CDR1 and CDR2: KGHSH, LQKENI. The V and J ends lost 2 bases and 0 bases respectively, with 8 bases between them. The CDR3 length is 15 residues. CDR3 nucleotides: TGTGCCAGCTCACCAAATTTCGGCTCTGGAAACACCATATATTTT. Its protein is CASSPNFGSGNTIYF.

This clonotype was recorded at least ten times. This chain connects TRBV4-3 to TRBJ1-6; perhaps TRBD1 as D (5 bases). Trimming removed 0 bases from V and 10 bases from J, with 13 bases in between. CDR3 length: 15 amino acids. From germline, CDR1 is LGHNA and CDR2 YSLEER. The chain's CDR3 is CASSQEPGLLSPLHF. CDR3 coding DNA: TGCGCCAGCAGCCAAGAGCCAGGGTTGTTGTCACCCCTCCACTTT.

This clonotype appeared many times. The V call is TRBV12-3 or TRBV12-4, the J call TRBJ1-5; no clear D. V lost 6 bases, J lost 0 bases, and 15 bases lay in between. This CDR3 contains 16 residues. CDR3 sequence (DNA): TGTGCCAGCAGCCCGGTTGAAATATATAGCAATCAGCCCCAGCATTTT. It encodes CASSPVEIYSNQPQHF.